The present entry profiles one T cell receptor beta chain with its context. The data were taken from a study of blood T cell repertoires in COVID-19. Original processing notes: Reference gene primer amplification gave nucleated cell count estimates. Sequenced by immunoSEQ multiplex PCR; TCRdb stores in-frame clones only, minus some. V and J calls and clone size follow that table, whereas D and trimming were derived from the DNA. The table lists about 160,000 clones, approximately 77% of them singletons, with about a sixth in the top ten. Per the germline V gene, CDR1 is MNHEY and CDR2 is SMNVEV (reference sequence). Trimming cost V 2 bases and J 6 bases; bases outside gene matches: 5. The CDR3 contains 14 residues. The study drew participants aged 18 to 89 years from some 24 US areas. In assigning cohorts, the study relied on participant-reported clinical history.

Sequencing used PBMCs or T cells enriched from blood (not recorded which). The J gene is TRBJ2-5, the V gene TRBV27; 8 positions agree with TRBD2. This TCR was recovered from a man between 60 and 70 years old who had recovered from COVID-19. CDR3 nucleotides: TGTGCCAGCAGTTTAACGGGAGGGCCACAGACCCAGTACTTC. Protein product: CASSLTGGPQTQYF.